The T cell receptor beta chain under discussion was sequenced for a study of T cell clonality in common variable immunodeficiency. Overall study findings and caveats: Compared with controls, CVID subjects had fewer shared TCRbeta clones. Common variable immunodeficiency TCR beta sequences reportedly had fewer deletions and N-nucleotide insertions.

The CDR3 sequence is 15 residues long. Unmatched junction bases numbered 5, after V lost 4 bases and J lost 4 bases. Germline V gives CDR1 SGHTA, CDR2 FQGTGA. Profiled with immunoSEQ multiplex PCR; TCRdb holds only in-frame clones, not every one. The sample shows around 33,000 clones, none of them appearing just once. This clone was seen a few times. What it recognizes is unknown. The CDR3 end falls 3 residues outside the read, so it is completed with the germline J gene. Material: peripheral blood mononuclear cells. This rearrangement joins TRBV7-3 to TRBJ2-5; 11 bases map to TRBD1. The TCR was taken from a human donor with common variable immunodeficiency. CDR3 DNA (partial): TGTGCCAGCAGCTCCTCCGGGACAGGGGGAGAGACC. This gives the protein CASSSSGTGGET. The entire CDR3 protein is CASSSSGTGGETQYF.